The 31 T cell receptor beta chains presented below share a single source sample, sequenced in a study of OX40 agonist ivuxolimab in advanced cancers. Produced via immunoSEQ multiplex PCR; TCRdb's table is partial and in-frame only. The table has around 20,000 clones, about 79% seen once. The sample consisted of CD4+ or CD8+ T cells sorted from blood, taken in a trial of the OX40 agonist ivuxolimab. These receptors all stem from an adult with an advanced solid tumor such as melanoma, head and neck, liver or kidney cancer.

The V gene is TRBV6-5, the J gene TRBJ1-1, with D unresolved. V was shortened by 6 bases and J by 1 base, with 9 bases between the two germline ends. Germline V gene data show CDR1 as MNHEY and CDR2 as SVGAGI. This CDR3 has 13 residues. The CDR3 reads CASSHDTNTEAFF. CDR3 DNA: TGTGCCAGCAGCCACGACACGAACACTGAAGCTTTCTTT.

This chain uses TRBV4-3 with TRBJ1-2; TRBD1 is a possible D gene (5 bases). The ends were cut back, 0 bases at V and 2 bases at J, with 13 bases in the middle. CDR1 is LGHNA and CDR2 is YSLEER in the germline V gene. The CDR3 loop spans 16 amino acids. The CDR3 protein is CASSQDSYRGNYGYTF. In DNA form, the CDR3 reads TGCGCCAGCAGCCAAGATAGTTATAGGGGAAACTATGGCTACACCTTC.

The chain links TRBV9 to TRBJ2-2, with D perhaps matching TRBD2 (5 bases). This CDR3 region has 15 residues. Germline CDR1 is SGDLS and CDR2 is YYNGEE. Between the trimmed V and J ends, which lost 0 bases and 9 bases, there was a span of 15 bases. As DNA, the CDR3 is TGTGCCAGCAGCGTAGGATACAGAGGGTCGAGGGAGCTGTTTTTT. As protein: CASSVGYRGSRELFF.

The rearrangement links TRBV4-1 to TRBJ2-1; 13 positions match TRBD2. This CDR3 comprises 16 residues. Per the germline V gene, CDR1 is MGHRA and CDR2 is YSYEKL. V dropped 4 bases and J dropped 5; count of bases not matched to a gene: 5. The CDR3 coding sequence is TGCGCCAGCAGCCTCAGGACTAGCGGGAGTGACAATGAGCAGTTCTTC. Residues: CASSLRTSGSDNEQFF.

The gene calls are TRBV5-4 and TRBJ2-5; a weak D match, TRBD2 (6 bases). The J call is doubtful: the DNA matches TRBJ2-7 better. CDR3 size: 15 residues. Germline CDR1 reads SGHNT; CDR2 reads YYREEE (reference sequence). Here the CDR3 DNA reads TGTGCCAGCAGCTTCCCAAGACTAGTTTCCTACGAGCAGTACTTC. This translates into CASSFPRLVSYEQYF.

The sample holds one count of this clone. This chain connects TRBV7-6 to TRBJ2-7, with TRBD2 as a possible D gene (7 bases). CDR3 size: 15 residues. Germline lookup yields CDR1 SGHVS and CDR2 FNYEAQ. Trimming removed 5 bases from V and 3 bases from J, with 17 bases in between. The CDR3 coding sequence is TGTGCCAGCAGCCCACGAGTGGGGGGGCGCTACGAGCAGTACTTC. Translating it yields CASSPRVGGRYEQYF.

The chain combines TRBV5-6 with TRBJ2-7; 8 bases line up with TRBD1. Per germline, CDR1 SGHDT and CDR2 YYEEEE. The CDR3 spans 17 residues. V gave up 0 bases and J gave up 2 bases; unmatched junction bases: 10. This CDR3 reads CASSLGAAGQVTYEQYF. CDR3 nucleotide sequence: TGTGCCAGCAGCTTGGGGGCGGCGGGACAGGTCACCTACGAGCAGTACTTC. Complete variable domain (other parts from reference TRBV5-6 and TRBJ2-7): DAGVTQSPTHLIKTRGQQVTLRCSPKSGHDTVSWYQQALGQGPQFIFQYYEEEERQRGNFPDRFSGHQFPNYSSELNVNALLLGDSALYLCASSLGAAGQVTYEQYFGPGTRLTVT.

The genes are TRBV4-1 and TRBJ2-7; TRBD1 aligns across 8 bases. Losses at the gene ends were 3 bases for V and 0 bases for J; bases not matched to a gene: 7. CDR3 size: 16 residues. Germline CDR1 MGHRA, CDR2 YSYEKL. The CDR3 DNA sequence: TGCGCCAGCAGCCACTCGACAGGGGTCCTCTCCTACGAGCAGTACTTC. It is translated as CASSHSTGVLSYEQYF.

The chain employs TRBV7-9 and TRBJ2-1, with D possibly TRBD2 on 6 matching bases. The V end was cut by 6 bases, the J end by 5 bases, with 14 bases between. The V gene's germline CDR1 is SEHNR and CDR2 FQNEAQ (reference sequence). This CDR3 contains 14 residues. This chain's CDR3 is CASSLLAANNEQFF. The CDR3, as DNA: TGTGCCAGCAGTCTACTAGCAGCAAACAATGAGCAGTTCTTC.

V is TRBV6-5 and J is TRBJ2-7; possible D gene TRBD2, 6 bases. The CDR3 extends over 13 amino acids. Germline V lookup: CDR1 MNHEY, CDR2 SVGAGI. V lost 0 bases and J 7 bases, leaving 10 bases between the germline ends. The CDR3 DNA reads as TGTGCCAGCAGTTACTCCCCTCGGGGGGAGCAGTACTTC. Protein product: CASSYSPRGEQYF.

In its sample, this clone ranks as medium-sized (0.01 to 0.1%). The chain uses TRBV27 and TRBJ1-2, with D possibly matching TRBD1 (5 bases). The CDR3 contains 12 residues. V dropped 8 bases and J dropped 2 bases, with 9 bases sitting between them. Germline CDR1 MNHEY, CDR2 SMNVEV (reference sequence). CDR3 region: CASGHPNYGYTF. The CDR3 region has the DNA TGTGCCAGCGGACACCCGAACTATGGCTACACCTTC.

The chain recombines TRBV10-1 with TRBJ1-2, with D uncertain. V was shortened by 5 bases and J by 4 bases, with 26 bases between the two germline ends. This CDR3 is 18 amino acids long. The germline V gene encodes CDR1 WNHNN and CDR2 SYGVQD (reference sequence). The CDR3 bases are TGCGCCAGCAGTTTTCCCGGGATCAGAACGGAGGGAGGCTATGGCTACACCTTC. Translating gives CASSFPGIRTEGGYGYTF.

This chain joins TRBV6-5 and TRBJ2-7, with D maybe TRBD2 (6 bases). The CDR3 length is 15 residues. CDR1 is MNHEY, CDR2 SVGAGI, per germline. V was pared by 0 bases and J by 3 bases, with 12 bases between. The CDR3 here is CASSYSTGVGYEQYF. The CDR3 DNA follows: TGTGCCAGCAGTTACTCTACGGGAGTAGGCTACGAGCAGTACTTC.

This chain uses TRBV7-3 with TRBJ2-1; weak D call: TRBD1 (6 bases). Germline CDR1 SGHTA, CDR2 FQGTGA. The CDR3 extends over 13 amino acids. V was shortened by 5 bases and J by 12 bases, with 17 bases between the two germline ends. This chain's CDR3 is CASSEHSGGTQFF. As DNA, the CDR3 is TGTGCCAGCAGCGAACATTCTGGGGGCACGCAGTTCTTC.

The chain uses TRBV4-2 and TRBJ2-7; 16 bases are a match to TRBD2. The CDR3 contains 17 residues. V lost 6 bases and J lost 9; bases outside the gene matches: 14. Germline CDR1 and CDR2: LGHNA and YNFKEQ. CDR3 DNA sequence: TGTGCCAGCAGTCCGGGACTAGCGGGAGGGCCAGGTTTTGTGCAGTACTTC. Protein: CASSPGLAGGPGFVQYF.

The gene calls are TRBV27 and TRBJ2-1; 7 bases align to TRBD1. This CDR3 has 14 residues. V shed 6 bases, J shed 4 bases, and the junction held 6 bases outside the gene matches. Germline V CDR1 and CDR2: MNHEY, SMNVEV (reference sequence). The CDR3 here is CASRKGTAYNEQFF. CDR3 nucleotide sequence: TGTGCCAGCAGGAAAGGGACAGCATACAATGAGCAGTTCTTC.

The V and J genes are TRBV2 and TRBJ2-5, with a possible D match to TRBD2 (7 bases). Between the trimmed V and J ends, which lost 6 bases and 3 bases, there was a span of 17 bases. CDR3 size: 15 residues. The germline gives CDR1 SNHLY, CDR2 FYNNEI. The chain's CDR3 is CASRALKGGKETQYF. In DNA form, the CDR3 reads TGTGCCAGCAGAGCTCTTAAGGGGGGGAAAGAGACCCAGTACTTC.

V gene TRBV23-1 combines with J gene TRBJ2-5; 11 positions match TRBD1. TRBV23-1 is an open reading frame, and its role is uncertain. The CDR3 loop spans 16 amino acids. The ends lost 4 bases at V and 5 bases at J; junction bases unmatched: 9. CDR3 loop: CASSLCWTGGRETQYF. The CDR3, as DNA: TGCGCCAGCAGTCTGTGCTGGACAGGGGGCAGGGAGACCCAGTACTTC.

The rearrangement links TRBV5-1 to TRBJ2-2, with D possibly being TRBD2 (6 bases). V was shortened by 4 bases and J by 6 bases, with 13 bases between the two germline ends. This CDR3 comprises 14 residues. The germline CDR1 and CDR2 sequences are SGHRS and YFSETQ. The DNA of the CDR3 is TGCGCCAGCAGCGAAATCGGGGGTCCCGGGGAGCTGTTTTTT. It encodes CASSEIGGPGELFF.

The chain links TRBV19 to TRBJ1-1; 8 bases map to TRBD1. CDR1 and CDR2 from the germline V gene are LNHDA and SQIVND (reference sequence). The CDR3 has 13 amino acids. With V trimmed by 11 bases and J by 1 base, 6 bases remained unmatched. CDR3 coding DNA: TGTGCCTCGGGGACAGGTAGGAACACTGAAGCTTTCTTT. Encoded protein: CASGTGRNTEAFF. The full variable domain, rest sourced from reference TRBV19 and TRBJ1-1, is DGGITQSPKYLFRKEGQNVTLSCEQNLNHDAMYWYRQDPGQGLRLIYYSQIVNDFQKGDIAEGYSVSREKKESFPLTVTSAQKNPTAFYLCASGTGRNTEAFFGQGTRLTVV.

V and J are TRBV5-4 and TRBJ2-7, with TRBD2 matching over 7 bases. The germline V gene encodes CDR1 SGHNT and CDR2 YYREEE (reference sequence). With V trimmed by 4 bases and J by 3 bases, 4 bases remained unmatched. This CDR3 has 13 amino acids. The CDR3 nucleotides are TGTGCCAGCAGCCGGGAGGATAGCTACGAGCAGTACTTC. Translation gives CASSREDSYEQYF.

The J gene is TRBJ2-5, the V gene TRBV5-8, with 9 bases that match TRBD1. The J call is in doubt because the DNA end fits TRBJ2-7 better. The CDR3 extends over 14 amino acids. Germline V gene sequence: CDR1 SGHTS, CDR2 YDEGEE. CDR3 DNA sequence: TGTGCCAGCCTGGAGGACAGGGGTTCCTACGAGCAGTACTTC. Translation: CASLEDRGSYEQYF.

This chain uses TRBV7-6 with TRBJ1-2; TRBD1 is a possible D gene (6 bases). Germline V gene lookup returns CDR1 SGHVS and CDR2 FNYEAQ. This CDR3 has 15 amino acids. V lost 4 bases and J 3 bases, leaving 15 bases between the germline ends. CDR3 sequence: CASSSHPGADYGYTF. CDR3 sequence (DNA): TGTGCCAGCAGCTCACACCCGGGGGCCGACTATGGCTACACCTTC.

The genes are TRBV7-3 and TRBJ2-5; no definite D call. This CDR3 has 14 amino acids. CDR1 and CDR2 (germline): SGHTA, FQGTGA. Trimming took off 1 base at V and 5 bases at J, with 11 bases between the two ends. CDR3 residues: CASSLMGGPETQYF. CDR3 nucleotide sequence: TGTGCCAGCAGCTTAATGGGTGGGCCTGAGACCCAGTACTTC.

In DNA, the CDR3 is TGCAGCGCTGGGACAGCAACTAATGAAAAACTGTTTTTT. Its protein product is CSAGTATNEKLFF. This chain connects TRBV29-1 to TRBJ1-4; the match to TRBD1 covers 7 bases. CDR1 is SQVTM and CDR2 is ANQGSEA in the germline V gene. The CDR3 extends over 13 amino acids. V lost 7 bases, J lost 0 bases, and 2 bases stayed unmatched.

The rearrangement links TRBV19 to TRBJ1-5; D gene unclear. In germline, CDR1 is LNHDA, CDR2 SQIVND (reference sequence). The ends were cut back, 5 bases at V and 4 bases at J, with 15 bases in the middle. The CDR3 is 15 amino acids. The CDR3 DNA follows: TGTGCCAGTAGTCTCGGACCGGAGTCTAATCAGCCCCAGCATTTT. Protein: CASSLGPESNQPQHF.

J is TRBJ2-3 and V is TRBV7-9; the D gene could be TRBD1 or TRBD2 (5 bases each). V lost 5 bases, J lost 0 bases, and 18 bases lay in between. The germline V gene has CDR1 SEHNR and CDR2 FQNEAQ (reference sequence). The CDR3 runs to 17 residues. The CDR3 DNA sequence: TGTGCCAGCAGCACAAATTTGAGGGGAGCCAGCACAGATACGCAGTATTTT. This translates into CASSTNLRGASTDTQYF.

The V call is TRBV14, the J call TRBJ2-7, with D possibly matching TRBD2 (6 bases). The germline V and J ends were trimmed by 5 bases and 0 bases, with 11 bases remaining between them. CDR1 is SGHDN and CDR2 is FVKESK in the germline V gene. The CDR3 is 14 residues long. CDR3 residues: CASSRDFSSYEQYF. The CDR3 nucleotides read TGTGCCAGCAGCAGGGACTTTAGCTCCTACGAGCAGTACTTC.

This clone has only one observation. This rearrangement joins TRBV15 to TRBJ2-1, with 15 nucleotides matching TRBD2. Germline loops: CDR1 LNHNV, CDR2 YYDKDF (reference sequence). The CDR3 length is 16 residues. V was pared by 5 bases and J by 7 bases, with 6 bases of the junction left unmatched. CDR3 protein: CATSGHGLAGGNEQFF. The CDR3 nucleotides read TGTGCCACCAGCGGGCATGGACTAGCGGGAGGGAATGAGCAGTTCTTC.

This rearrangement joins TRBV7-9 to TRBJ2-7, with D perhaps being TRBD1 or TRBD2 (5 bases each). The CDR3 totals 16 residues. Germline V gene data show CDR1 as SEHNR and CDR2 as FQNEAQ (reference sequence). V dropped 5 bases and J dropped 0 bases, with 17 bases sitting between them. CDR3 protein: CASSTTGPLSSYEQYF. CDR3 nucleotide sequence: TGTGCCAGCAGCACAACGGGGCCGCTGAGCTCCTACGAGCAGTACTTC.

Worth noting for this clone: Other DNA sequences in this sample translate to the same CDR3. The rearrangement uses TRBV9 and TRBJ2-7; TRBD1 aligns across 8 bases. Germline CDR1 SGDLS, CDR2 YYNGEE. The V and J ends lost 0 bases and 0 bases, in that order; junction bases with no gene match: 5. CDR3 size: 16 residues. For the CDR3, the DNA is TGTGCCAGCAGCGTAGGCGGGACAGGTCTCTCCTACGAGCAGTACTTC. Translating gives CASSVGGTGLSYEQYF.